Reported below is one TCR beta chain. This clone's antigen is unknown. Base qualities are missing; no much larger clone stands one base away. These data belong to a study of shared clonotypes between healthy human individuals (dated by TCRdb to the early 2020s). Notes on the research overall: Three men and two women, aged 18 to 49 years, made up the cohort. For each donor, CD4 naive and CD4 memory were each run on three plates, CD8 naive on two plates, and CD8 memory on one plate. To estimate repertoire size and how much clonotype sharing occurs between individuals, the study deeply sequenced the blood TCR repertoires of five healthy adults. To increase sequencing depth and limit assay-specific biases, different laboratories used diverse techniques to prepare libraries and sequence TCR repertoires. Leukapheresis yielded between about 0.9 and 10 billion PBMCs per donor. The investigation overall reported the following: Because the study included a small number of donors, the genetic and exposure-history diversity represented was limited. Pairwise subsampling led to the expectation that sequencing depth would affect the degree of clonotype sharing among donors. Incomplete sequencing was indicated by rarefaction of sorted-subset datasets, despite the large sequencing depth. Estimated clonotype richness was generally larger for naive than for memory subsets. Higher generation probabilities were observed for clonotypes shared by all four sorted-subset donors than for non-shared clonotypes. Only blood was sampled, and tissue TCR repertoires likely differ from those in blood. Across four donors, roughly 5.4% of naive CD4, approximately 3.6% of naive CD8, 2% to 2.5% of memory CD4, and 0.4% of memory CD8 clonotypes were shared.

Measured from the cysteine to the phenylalanine, the CDR3 is 15 residues long. Just the 45-base CDR3 DNA is kept, in frame starting at base 1. Sequences LNHDA (CDR1) and SQIVND (CDR2) are obtained from the germline V gene (reference sequence). At the junction V is shortened by 9 bases and J by 4 bases; bases outside the gene matches: 10. Using the deep immunoSEQ assay, TCR CDR3 regions were amplified from genomic DNA by multiplex PCR. Extracted genomic DNA from each cell subset was distributed evenly across all wells of several immunoSEQ 96-well plates, and each plate was treated as a replicate. For sorted subsets, approximately 200 ng of genomic DNA, equivalent to 25,000 to 35,000 T cell genomes, went into each replicate PCR. The purified libraries were quantified using a Qubit 3.0 fluorometer, sized with a Bioanalyzer 2100, and then quantified again using the KAPA Library Quantification kit. Every immunoSEQ 96-well plate was sequenced on a separate single-read 150-cycle Illumina NextSeq 550 flow cell. From the authors' description of their analysis: Because only junctional sequences without quality scores were contained in the immunoSEQ output, filtering matching that applied to full-length reads could not be performed. To assign V/J genes and CDR3, sequences were annotated against IMGT germline references using PyIR, a Python wrapper for IgBLAST v1.9. Reads with weak V/J assignments (E-value above 1e-6), missing CDR3, stop codons, out-of-frame junctions, or ambiguous translated residues were removed. A V3J clonotype was defined by an identical inferred V gene, J gene, and CDR3 amino acid sequence. The percentage overlap between two repertoires was calculated by dividing the number of shared unique clonotypes by the size of the smaller repertoire. Repertoire richness was assessed with RTK rarefaction, the Chao1 estimator, and Recon v2.1 estimates of unobserved clonotypes. Generation probabilities for all TCRbeta clonotypes obtained by the gDNA method from a handful of donors were computed using OLGA. TCRdb obtained this table from immuneACCESS and retained in-frame rearrangements with V and J assigned. These tables miss some clones; where compared with another copy, unresolved V genes account for less than half of the shortfall, and the remainder is unexplained. The V and J calls and clone size are taken from that table; D and trimming were inferred from the DNA. Present in this sample are about 1.5 million clones, nearly 99% of which were seen just once. Roughly 0.45% of the sample is taken by the ten largest.

Donors were healthy HIV-negative adults with no recently reported acute infections or vaccinations. All donors were Caucasian adults living in Nashville, Tennessee, USA. CD4+ T cells were enriched by magnetic negative selection; naive cells were then positively selected on CD45RA, and the negative fraction formed the memory subset. After blood collection by leukapheresis, PBMCs were isolated using Ficoll-Histopaque density gradient centrifugation and then cryopreserved in the vapor phase of liquid nitrogen. Analytical flow cytometry was used to check the purity and quantity of each magnetically sorted T cell population. Each sorted fraction had its genomic DNA isolated and then quantified by UV absorbance on a Nanodrop 2000c.

The rearranged chain carries TRBV19 and TRBJ2-5, with 11 junctional bases fitting TRBD2. This TCR derives from a man aged 30 to 45 in good health. Input material: naive CD4+ T cells sorted from blood. The intended sense of this specimen's cell subset or site label: CD45RA+ positively selected. The base sequence is TGTGCCAGCCGTCTAGCGGGAGGAGGAAGAGAGACCCAGTACTTC. Translated, this gives CASRLAGGGRETQYF.